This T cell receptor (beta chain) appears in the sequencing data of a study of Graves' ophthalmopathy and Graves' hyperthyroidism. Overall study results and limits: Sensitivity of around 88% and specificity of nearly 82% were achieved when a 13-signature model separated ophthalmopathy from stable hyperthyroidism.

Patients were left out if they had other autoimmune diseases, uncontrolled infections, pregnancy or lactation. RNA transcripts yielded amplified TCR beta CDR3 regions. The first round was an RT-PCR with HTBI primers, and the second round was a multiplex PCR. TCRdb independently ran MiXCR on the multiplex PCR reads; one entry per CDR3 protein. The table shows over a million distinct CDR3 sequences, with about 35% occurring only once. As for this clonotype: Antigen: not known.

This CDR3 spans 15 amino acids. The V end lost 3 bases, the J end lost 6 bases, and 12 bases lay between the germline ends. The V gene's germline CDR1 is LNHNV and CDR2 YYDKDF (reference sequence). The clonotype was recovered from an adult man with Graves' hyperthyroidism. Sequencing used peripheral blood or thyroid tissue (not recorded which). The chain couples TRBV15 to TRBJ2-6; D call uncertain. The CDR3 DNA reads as TGTGCCACCAGCAGCGCACACGCGGTGGCCAACGTCCTGACTTTC. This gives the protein CATSSAHAVANVLTF.